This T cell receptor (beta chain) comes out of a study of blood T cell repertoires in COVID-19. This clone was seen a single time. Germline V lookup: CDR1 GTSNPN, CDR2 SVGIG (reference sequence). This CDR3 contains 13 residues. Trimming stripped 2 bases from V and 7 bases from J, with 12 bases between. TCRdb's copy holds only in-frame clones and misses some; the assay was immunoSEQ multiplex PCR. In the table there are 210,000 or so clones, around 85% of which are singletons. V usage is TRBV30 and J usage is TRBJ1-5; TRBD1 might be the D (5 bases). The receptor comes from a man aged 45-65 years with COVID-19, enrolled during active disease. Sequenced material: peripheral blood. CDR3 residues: CAWSPLGGQPQHF. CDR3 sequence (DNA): TGTGCCTGGAGTCCCCTGGGGGGACAGCCCCAGCATTTT.